This T cell receptor (beta chain) was sequenced in a study of OX40 agonist ivuxolimab in advanced cancers. Germline CDR1 WSHSY, CDR2 SAAADI. Trimming left V 4 bases short and J 7 bases short, with 11 bases between. This CDR3 is built from 13 residues. Assay: immunoSEQ multiplex PCR; the TCRdb copy retains only in-frame clones and omits some. The table lists 75,000 to 90,000 clones, 70% to 90% of them singletons. The gene calls are TRBV10-2 and TRBJ1-5; perhaps TRBD1 as D (6 bases). This receptor was identified in an adult with an advanced solid tumor such as melanoma, head and neck, liver or kidney cancer. This material consisted of CD4+ or CD8+ T cells sorted from blood, taken in a trial of the OX40 agonist ivuxolimab. The CDR3 DNA reads TGCGCCAGCAGTGGGGGGGCTTGGCAGCCCCAGCATTTT. Protein product: CASSGGAWQPQHF.